The text below deals with one T cell receptor (beta chain). Profiled with immunoSEQ multiplex PCR; TCRdb holds only in-frame clones, not every one. The sample contains about 64,000 clones, 86% of which appear only once. The sample originates from a study of technical replicates of blood from several donors. Germline CDR1 MNHEY, CDR2 SMNVEV (reference sequence). This CDR3 contains 14 residues. V dropped 7 bases and J dropped 4 bases, with 16 bases sitting between them. Sequenced sample: PBMCs. The receptor was derived from a human donor in good health. Some clones in this sample may be carry-over from other donors' samples. The V and J genes are TRBV27 and TRBJ1-1, with D possibly matching TRBD1 (5 bases). Here the CDR3 reads CASTSVKQGTEAFF. The DNA of the CDR3 is TGTGCCAGCACCTCGGTGAAGCAGGGCACTGAAGCTTTCTTT.